The 26 T cell receptor beta chains reported below all come from one sample, sequenced in a study of vaccination effects on CD4 cells after COVID-19. The protocol was immunoSEQ multiplex PCR, while the TCRdb copy is restricted to in-frame clones and leaves out a portion. Of under 75,000 clones in the sample, around 80% were seen once. These receptors' targets are unknown. Viral peptide pools were used in the ViraFEST assay to expand antigen-specific CD4+ T cells, and sequencing came afterward. CD4+ T cell isolation took place after nine to eleven days of culture. Nucleocapsid antibody tests were negative, and the vaccine recipients had no prior SARS-CoV-2 infection. Sequenced here: CD4+ T cells from PBMCs cultured with SARS-CoV-2 spike peptides, sampled before COVID-19 vaccination. Every receptor here comes from a human donor who received a COVID-19 vaccine.

V usage is TRBV4-3 and J usage is TRBJ1-2; possible D gene TRBD1, 5 bases. The ends were cut back, 5 bases at V and 6 bases at J, with 19 bases in the middle. Germline values: CDR1 LGHNA, CDR2 YSLEER. This CDR3 comprises 15 residues. The CDR3 nucleotides read TGCGCCAGCAGCAGAGGCCAGGGTACTTCGAATGGCTACACCTTC. Translated: CASSRGQGTSNGYTF.

This chain connects TRBV5-1 to TRBJ1-3, with D unresolved. The V end lost 4 bases, the J end lost 1 base, and 9 bases lay between the germline ends. This CDR3 region has 14 residues. Germline CDR1 reads SGHRS; CDR2 reads YFSETQ. CDR3 DNA sequence: TGCGCCAGCAGCCCTACAGCTTCTGGAAACACCATATATTTT. Its translation is CASSPTASGNTIYF.

The V call is TRBV3-1 (or the pseudogene TRBV3-2), the J call TRBJ2-3; 8 bases match TRBD1. The CDR3 has 13 residues. CDR1 and CDR2 from the germline V gene are LGHDT and YNNKEL (reference sequence). Trimming at V came to 4 bases and at J to 3 bases, leaving 0 bases not matched to a gene. CDR3 protein: CASSRQGTDTQYF. The CDR3 DNA reads as TGTGCCAGCAGCCGACAGGGGACAGATACGCAGTATTTT.

This clone is a singleton in its sample. The CDR3 DNA follows: TGTGCCAGCAGCCTCACAGCCCCCAATCTATACAATGAGCAGTTCTTC. Translation gives CASSLTAPNLYNEQFF. This rearrangement joins TRBV9 to TRBJ2-1; no definite D call. This CDR3 contains 16 residues. The germline V and J ends were trimmed by 4 bases and 4 bases, with 18 bases remaining between them. The germline V gene encodes CDR1 SGDLS and CDR2 YYNGEE.

A single count supports this clone. The rearrangement joins TRBV9 to TRBJ2-2; a possible D gene is TRBD2 (7 bases). Germline values: CDR1 SGDLS, CDR2 YYNGEE. The CDR3 extends over 18 amino acids. V lost 0 bases and J lost 2, with 17 bases in between. The CDR3: CASSVGGGGGRNTGELFF. CDR3 DNA: TGTGCCAGCAGCGTAGGCGGGGGCGGGGGCCGTAACACCGGGGAGCTGTTTTTT.

The rearrangement joins TRBV30 to TRBJ2-3; D not resolved. The V and J ends lost 0 bases and 6 bases respectively, with 7 bases between them. This CDR3 is built from 12 residues. Germline V gives CDR1 GTSNPN, CDR2 SVGIG (reference sequence). In DNA form, the CDR3 reads TGTGCCTGGAGTGTCAAAGGGGATACGCAGTATTTT. Translated: CAWSVKGDTQYF.

The chain is built from TRBV28 and TRBJ1-6, with D unclear. V was shortened by 5 bases and J by 7 bases, with 15 bases between the two germline ends. The germline V gene encodes CDR1 MDHEN and CDR2 SYDVKM. The CDR3 totals 15 residues. The CDR3 loop reads CASSALLINNSPLHF. CDR3 in DNA: TGTGCCAGCAGTGCCCTATTAATTAACAATTCACCCCTCCACTTT.

The rearrangement links TRBV19 to TRBJ2-3, with 10 bases lining up with TRBD2. CDR1 is LNHDA and CDR2 is SQIVND in the germline V gene (reference sequence). The trim removed 3 bases at V and 1 base at J, leaving 1 base unmatched. This CDR3 is 15 amino acids long. The CDR3 sequence: CASSILAGGTDTQYF. The CDR3 DNA follows: TGTGCCAGTAGTATTCTAGCGGGGGGCACAGATACGCAGTATTTT.

The chain couples TRBV6-4 to TRBJ2-3; 15 bases fit TRBD2. This CDR3 is 17 amino acids long. Losses at the gene ends were 6 bases for V and 4 bases for J; bases not matched to a gene: 8. Germline CDR1 is MRHNA and CDR2 is SNTAGT. The CDR3 DNA reads as TGTGCCAGCAGCCGGACTAGCGGGGGGGCCCTCTCAGATACGCAGTATTTT. Its protein product is CASSRTSGGALSDTQYF.

CDR3 nucleotide sequence: TGTGCCAGCAGCGTAGAAGATTACTATAATTCACCCCTCCACTTT. Its translation: CASSVEDYYNSPLHF. The chain recombines TRBV9 with TRBJ1-6; D remains ambiguous. V was pared by 0 bases and J by 3 bases, with 7 bases between. Germline V gene sequence: CDR1 SGDLS, CDR2 YYNGEE. There are 15 residues in the CDR3.

This clone came up a few times. V gene TRBV10-3 combines with J gene TRBJ1-6, with D possibly TRBD1 on 5 matching bases. The length of the CDR3 is 16 residues. The V end was cut by 0 bases, the J end by 9 bases, with 15 bases between. Looked up from germline, CDR1 is ENHRY and CDR2 is SYGVKD. CDR3 coding DNA: TGTGCCATCAGTGAGTCGGCAGGGTACCTTAGTTCACCCCTCCACTTT. It yields the protein CAISESAGYLSSPLHF.

The chain's CDR3 is CASSRSGRGGTDTQYF. The CDR3 DNA reads as TGTGCCAGCAGTCGAAGCGGGCGGGGGGGCACAGATACGCAGTATTTT. The genes are TRBV3-1 (or the pseudogene TRBV3-2) and TRBJ2-3; the match to TRBD2 covers 8 bases. The CDR3 is made up of 16 amino acids. CDR1 LGHDT and CDR2 YNNKEL come from the germline V gene (reference sequence). Unmatched junction bases numbered 9, after V lost 6 bases and J lost 1 base.

The CDR3 DNA reads as TGCGCCAGCAGTGAGGGGACAGGGGCTGGGGAGCTGTTTTTT. It is translated as CASSEGTGAGELFF. The chain combines TRBV10-1 with TRBJ2-2, with 10 nucleotides matching TRBD1. J was trimmed by 8 bases and V by 2 bases; bases with no gene match: 2. Germline-derived CDR1 and CDR2 are WNHNN and SYGVQD (reference sequence). This CDR3 comprises 14 residues.

The gene calls are TRBV5-1 and TRBJ2-5; 7 nucleotides line up with TRBD2. V lost 0 bases and J lost 4; bases outside the gene matches: 6. Germline assignment: CDR1 SGHRS and CDR2 YFSETQ. This CDR3 spans 15 amino acids. Written as DNA, the CDR3 is TGCGCCAGCAGCTTGGAGGTCGGGGGGAGAGAGACCCAGTACTTC. Its protein is CASSLEVGGRETQYF.

The V and J genes are TRBV18 and TRBJ2-3, with 9 nucleotides matching TRBD1. Germline loops: CDR1 KGHSH, CDR2 LQKENI. The ends lost 1 base at V and 2 bases at J; junction bases unmatched: 7. This CDR3 has 17 amino acids. CDR3 sequence (DNA): TGTGCCAGCTCACCACTATTACGACAGGGGGACACAGATACGCAGTATTTT. As protein: CASSPLLRQGDTDTQYF.

The rearrangement links TRBV25-1 to TRBJ2-3, with D hard to call. The CDR3 has 11 amino acids. Trimming shortened V by 6 bases and J by 5 bases, and 6 bases separated the two germline ends. Germline loops: CDR1 MGHDK, CDR2 SYGVNS. The CDR3 loop is CASRVGDTQYF. DNA for the CDR3: TGTGCCAGCAGGGTTGGAGATACGCAGTATTTT.

The genes are TRBV18 and TRBJ1-1; D may be TRBD1 (6 bases). Germline V gene sequence: CDR1 KGHSH, CDR2 LQKENI. Trimming removed 4 bases from V and 3 bases from J, with 18 bases in between. The CDR3 contains 16 residues. CDR3 nucleotide sequence: TGTGCCAGCTCACACCAGGAGCTGGGGGCGGACACTGAAGCTTTCTTT. It yields the protein CASSHQELGADTEAFF.

This chain connects TRBV15 to TRBJ1-1; TRBD1 might be the D (6 bases). CDR1 LNHNV and CDR2 YYDKDF come from the germline V gene (reference sequence). This CDR3 contains 12 residues. V was clipped by 4 bases and J by 10 bases, with 13 bases between them. CDR3 DNA sequence: TGTGCCACCAGCACACCGACAGGAGGAGCTTTCTTT. This sequence encodes CATSTPTGGAFF.

The chain employs TRBV3-1 (or the pseudogene TRBV3-2) and TRBJ2-3; D is unclear. The germline V and J ends were trimmed by 4 bases and 3 bases, with 5 bases remaining between them. Germline V CDR1 and CDR2: LGHDT, YNNKEL (reference sequence). The CDR3 spans 12 residues. CDR3 loop: CASSLQTDTQYF. CDR3 in DNA: TGTGCCAGCAGCCTACAAACAGATACGCAGTATTTT.

J is TRBJ2-2 and V is TRBV9, with 8 bases that match TRBD2. Germline V lookup: CDR1 SGDLS, CDR2 YYNGEE. This CDR3 spans 16 amino acids. V gave up 0 bases and J gave up 2 bases; unmatched junction bases: 3. The CDR3 region has the DNA TGTGCCAGCAGCGTAGCAAGCGGGAGTAACACCGGGGAGCTGTTTTTT. This encodes CASSVASGSNTGELFF.

This chain connects TRBV11-2 to TRBJ2-7, with 7 bases that match TRBD1. V was pared by 5 bases and J by 4 bases, with 8 bases of the junction left unmatched. Germline CDR1 SGHAT, CDR2 FQNNGV. The CDR3 has 14 residues. CDR3 sequence: CASSLTTGRYEQYV. The CDR3 nucleotides read TGTGCCAGCAGCCTAACGACAGGGAGATACGAGCAGTACGTC.

The genes are TRBV7-9 and TRBJ2-2; maybe TRBD1 (5 bases). This CDR3 has 14 residues. CDR1 is SEHNR and CDR2 is FQNEAQ in the germline V gene (reference sequence). Trimming left V 10 bases short and J 0 bases short, with 12 bases between. The CDR3 is CATDRFANTGELFF. DNA of the CDR3: TGTGCCACAGACAGATTCGCGAACACCGGGGAGCTGTTTTTT.

The V call is TRBV6-2 or TRBV6-3, the J call TRBJ1-5; D remains unclear. From germline, CDR1 is MNHEY and CDR2 SVGEGT. The V and J ends lost 4 bases and 3 bases respectively, with 10 bases between them. The CDR3 has 14 amino acids. CDR3 amino acids: CASSFWNFNQPQHF. As DNA, the CDR3 is TGTGCCAGCAGTTTTTGGAACTTCAATCAGCCCCAGCATTTT.

The V gene is TRBV7-6, the J gene TRBJ2-1; D is perhaps TRBD1 (6 bases). This CDR3 is built from 17 residues. Per germline, CDR1 SGHVS and CDR2 FNYEAQ. V dropped 1 base and J dropped 4 bases, with 17 bases sitting between them. In DNA form, the CDR3 reads TGTGCCAGCAGCTTAGATTCTGTGGGGGCCGGGTACAATGAGCAGTTCTTC. Translating it yields CASSLDSVGAGYNEQFF.

The chain links TRBV7-2 to TRBJ1-1; D gene ambiguous. Germline V gene lookup returns CDR1 SGHTA and CDR2 FQGNSA. The CDR3 runs 14 residues. Trimming took off 1 base at V and 0 bases at J, with 6 bases between the two ends. The CDR3 sequence is CASSLVALNTEAFF. The CDR3 DNA follows: TGTGCCAGCAGCTTAGTTGCCCTGAACACTGAAGCTTTCTTT.

This clone was detected only a few times. The chain employs TRBV6-5 and TRBJ2-1; 11 bases fit TRBD1. The CDR3 runs to 14 residues. V trimming: 8 bases; J trimming: 6 bases; junction bases outside the gene matches: 6. Germline CDR1 reads MNHEY; CDR2 reads SVGAGI. CDR3 coding DNA: TGTGCCAGCGCGGGACAGGGGGTCAGCAATGAGCAGTTCTTC. Residues: CASAGQGVSNEQFF.